This TCR beta chain is drawn from a study of blood T cell repertoires in COVID-19. Study information: Samples taken during acute and convalescent COVID-19 were collected in the United States, Italy and Spain.

Trimming cost V 5 bases and J 1 base, with 14 bases left between them. This CDR3 comprises 15 residues. Germline-derived CDR1 and CDR2 are ENHRY and SYGVKD. Using immunoSEQ multiplex PCR, the repertoire was profiled, and TCRdb retains in-frame clones only, with some absent. This sample yields about 210,000 clones, of which roughly four fifths are seen a single time; about 7.3% belongs to the top ten. The V gene is TRBV10-3, the J gene TRBJ2-5; D perhaps matches TRBD2 (6 bases). This TCR was recovered from a woman between 45 and 60 years old with active or convalescent COVID-19. Specimen: peripheral blood. CDR3 coding DNA: TGTGCCATCAGTCTCTCCCGGGACTTCCAAGAGACCCAGTACTTC. Translated, it gives CAISLSRDFQETQYF.